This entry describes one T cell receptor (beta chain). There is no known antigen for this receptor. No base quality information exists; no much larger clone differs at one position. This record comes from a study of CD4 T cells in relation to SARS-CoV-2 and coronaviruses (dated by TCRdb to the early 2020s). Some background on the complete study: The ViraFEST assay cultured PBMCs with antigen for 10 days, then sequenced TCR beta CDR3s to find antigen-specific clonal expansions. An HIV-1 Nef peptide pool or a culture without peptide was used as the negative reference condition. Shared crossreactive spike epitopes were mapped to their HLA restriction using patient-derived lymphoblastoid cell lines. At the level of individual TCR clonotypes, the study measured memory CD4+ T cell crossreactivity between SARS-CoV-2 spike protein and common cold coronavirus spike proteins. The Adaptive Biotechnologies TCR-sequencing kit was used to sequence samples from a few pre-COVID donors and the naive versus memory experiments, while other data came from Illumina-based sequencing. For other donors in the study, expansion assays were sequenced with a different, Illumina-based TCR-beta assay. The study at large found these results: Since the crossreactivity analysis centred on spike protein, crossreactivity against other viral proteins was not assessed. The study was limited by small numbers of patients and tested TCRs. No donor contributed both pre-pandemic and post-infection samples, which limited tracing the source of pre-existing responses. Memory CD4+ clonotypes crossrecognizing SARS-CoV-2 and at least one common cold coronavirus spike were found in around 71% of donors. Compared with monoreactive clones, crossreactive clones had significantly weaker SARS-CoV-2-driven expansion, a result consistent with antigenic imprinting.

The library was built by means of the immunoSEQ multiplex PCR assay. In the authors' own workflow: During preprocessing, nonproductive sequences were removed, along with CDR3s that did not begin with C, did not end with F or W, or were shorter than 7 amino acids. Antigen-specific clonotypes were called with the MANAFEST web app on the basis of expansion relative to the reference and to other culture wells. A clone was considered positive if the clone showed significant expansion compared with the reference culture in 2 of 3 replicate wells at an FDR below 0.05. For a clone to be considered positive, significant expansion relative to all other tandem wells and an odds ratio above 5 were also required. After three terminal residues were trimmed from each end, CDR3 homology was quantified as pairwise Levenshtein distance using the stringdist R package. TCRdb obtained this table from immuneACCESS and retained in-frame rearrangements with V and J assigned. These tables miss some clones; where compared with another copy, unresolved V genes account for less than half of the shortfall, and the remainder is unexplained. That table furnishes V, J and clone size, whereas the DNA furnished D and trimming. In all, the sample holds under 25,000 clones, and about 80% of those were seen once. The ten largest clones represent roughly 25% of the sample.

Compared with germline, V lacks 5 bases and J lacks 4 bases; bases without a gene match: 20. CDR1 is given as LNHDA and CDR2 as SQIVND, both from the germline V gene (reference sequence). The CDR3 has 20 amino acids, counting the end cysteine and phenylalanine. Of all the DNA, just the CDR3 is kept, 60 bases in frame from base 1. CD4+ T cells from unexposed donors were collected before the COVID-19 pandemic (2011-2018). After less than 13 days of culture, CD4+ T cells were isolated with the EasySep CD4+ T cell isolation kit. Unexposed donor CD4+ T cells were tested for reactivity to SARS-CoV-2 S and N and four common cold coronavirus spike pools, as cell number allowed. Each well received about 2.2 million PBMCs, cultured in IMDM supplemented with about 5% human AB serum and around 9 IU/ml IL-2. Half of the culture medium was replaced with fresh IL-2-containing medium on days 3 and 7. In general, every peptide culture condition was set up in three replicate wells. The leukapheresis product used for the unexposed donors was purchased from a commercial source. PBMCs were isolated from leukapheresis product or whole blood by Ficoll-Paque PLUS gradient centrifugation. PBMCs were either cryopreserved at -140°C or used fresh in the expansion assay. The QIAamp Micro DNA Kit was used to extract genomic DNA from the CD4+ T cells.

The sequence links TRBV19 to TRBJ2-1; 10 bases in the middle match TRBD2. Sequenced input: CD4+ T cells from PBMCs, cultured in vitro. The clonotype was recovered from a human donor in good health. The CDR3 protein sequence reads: CASSAPITSGVNRLYNEQFF. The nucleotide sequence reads TGTGCCAGTAGTGCGCCAATAACTAGCGGGGTCAATCGACTGTACAATGAGCAGTTCTTC. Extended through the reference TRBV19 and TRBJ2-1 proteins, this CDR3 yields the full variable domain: DGGITQSPKYLFRKEGQNVTLSCEQNLNHDAMYWYRQDPGQGLRLIYYSQIVNDFQKGDIAEGYSVSREKKESFPLTVTSAQKNPTAFYLCASSAPITSGVNRLYNEQFFGPGTRLTVL.